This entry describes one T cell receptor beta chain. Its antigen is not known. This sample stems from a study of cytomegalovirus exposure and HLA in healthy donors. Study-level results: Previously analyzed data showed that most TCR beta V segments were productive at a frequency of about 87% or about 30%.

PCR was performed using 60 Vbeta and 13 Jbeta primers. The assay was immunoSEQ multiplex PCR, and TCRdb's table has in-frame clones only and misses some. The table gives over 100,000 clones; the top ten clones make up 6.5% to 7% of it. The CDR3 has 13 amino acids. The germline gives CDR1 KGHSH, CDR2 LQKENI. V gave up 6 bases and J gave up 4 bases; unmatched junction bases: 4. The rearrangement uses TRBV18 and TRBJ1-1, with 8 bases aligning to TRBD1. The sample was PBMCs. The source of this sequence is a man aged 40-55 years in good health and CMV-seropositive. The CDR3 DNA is TGTGCCAGCTCCCAGACAGGGGTCACTGAAGCTTTCTTT. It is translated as CASSQTGVTEAFF. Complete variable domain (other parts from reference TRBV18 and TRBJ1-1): NAGVMQNPRHLVRRRGQEARLRCSPMKGHSHVYWYRQLPEEGLKFMVYLQKENIIDESGMPKERFSAEFPKEGPSILRIQQVVRGDSAAYFCASSQTGVTEAFFGQGTRLTVV.